A selection of T cell receptor beta chains follows, all from one sample in a study of cytomegalovirus exposure and HLA in healthy donors. Produced via immunoSEQ multiplex PCR; TCRdb's table is partial and in-frame only. The sample includes some 85,000 clones, 76% of them seen just once. The sample taken for sequencing was PBMCs. The receptors stem from a male donor in good health and CMV-seronegative. Each CDR3 is given with its conserved first and last residue. A D gene is named only where the DNA matches it firmly. A row's size may be missing; if present it is once, few, many or a size class.

>TRBJ1-3|-|once|TRBV15
CATSSSTSGNTIYF
TGTGCCACCAGCAGTTCGACATCTGGAAACACCATATATTTT
>TRBJ2-5|TRBD1|-|TRBV7-9
CASSLQGVKETQYF
TGTGCCAGCAGCTTGCAGGGGGTTAAAGAGACCCAGTACTTC
>TRBJ2-6|-|-|TRBV28
CASSLKGTGANGLTF
TGTGCCAGCAGTTTAAAGGGAACTGGGGCCAACGGCCTGACTTTC
>TRBJ2-1|-|-|TRBV27
CASQKTETAREQFF
TGTGCCAGCCAAAAAACGGAGACAGCGCGGGAGCAGTTCTTC
>TRBJ1-2|TRBD1|-|TRBV10-1
CASSPGTGSRGYTF
TGCGCCAGCAGTCCCGGGACAGGGAGCCGTGGCTACACCTTC
>TRBJ2-1|-|few|TRBV7-3
CASSYQGKDEQFF
TGTGCCAGCAGCTACCAGGGGAAGGATGAGCAGTTCTTC
>TRBJ1-4|TRBD1|-|TRBV28
CASRAGQGTNEKLFF
TGTGCCAGCAGAGCCGGACAGGGAACTAATGAAAAACTGTTTTTT
>TRBJ2-1|-|-|TRBV28
CASTDSYNEQFF
TGTGCCAGTACAGACTCCTACAATGAGCAGTTCTTC
>TRBJ1-5|TRBD1|-|TRBV28
CASSSTGGQPQHF
TGTGCCAGCAGTTCGACAGGGGGTCAGCCCCAGCATTTT
>TRBJ1-1|-|-|TRBV18
CASSPNQGNTEAFF
TGTGCCAGCTCACCAAATCAGGGGAACACTGAAGCTTTCTTT
>TRBJ1-5|-|-|TRBV19
CASSPEARNPNQPQHF
TGTGCCTCTTCCCCGGAGGCCCGGAATCCCAATCAGCCCCAGCATTTT
>TRBJ1-2|-|few|TRBV27
CASRRPGRPYGYTF
TGTGCCAGCAGGAGGCCAGGGCGCCCCTATGGCTACACCTTC
>TRBJ1-1|TRBD1|-|TRBV10-3
CAGGTDSAEAFF
TGTGCCGGCGGGACAGACTCAGCTGAAGCTTTCTTT
>TRBJ1-5|-|-|TRBV19
CASSMSPDQPQHF
TGTGCCAGTAGTATGTCGCCAGATCAGCCCCAGCATTTT
>TRBJ2-7|TRBD2|-|TRBV7-8
CASSWSSGRGYEQYF
TGTGCCAGCAGCTGGTCTAGCGGGAGAGGGTACGAGCAGTACTTC
>TRBJ1-1|-|-|TRBV6-5
CASSYSSGSTEAFF
TGTGCCAGCAGTTACTCTTCAGGATCTACTGAAGCTTTCTTT
>TRBJ2-7|-|-|TRBV6-5
CASSTPDSRTYEQYF
TGTGCCAGCAGTACCCCGGACAGCCGCACCTACGAGCAGTACTTC
>TRBJ1-1|TRBD1|-|TRBV28
CASSTDRVTEAFF
TGTGCCAGCAGTACTGACAGGGTGACTGAAGCTTTCTTT
>TRBJ2-1|TRBD2|medium-sized|TRBV9
CASSGSGSGSYNEQFF
TGTGCCAGCAGCGGTAGCGGGAGTGGCTCCTACAATGAGCAGTTCTTC
>TRBJ2-7|TRBD1|-|TRBV7-8
CASSLRTGSVVSYEQYF
TGTGCCAGCAGCTTACGGACAGGGTCGGTCGTAAGTTACGAGCAGTACTTC
>TRBJ1-1|TRBD1|-|TRBV6-6
CASSRNRGTTEAFF
TGTGCCAGCTCCCGTAACAGGGGGACAACTGAAGCTTTCTTT
>TRBJ1-5|-|once|TRBV15
CATSRRDSTDQPQHF
TGTGCCACCAGCAGAAGAGACAGTACCGATCAGCCCCAGCATTTT
>TRBJ2-7|-|-|TRBV28
CASTLGTLYEQYF
TGTGCCAGCACTCTAGGGACTCTCTACGAGCAGTACTTC
>TRBJ2-7|TRBD1|-|TRBV11-2
CASSFVGTGGDEQYF
TGTGCCAGCAGCTTTGTCGGGACAGGGGGCGACGAGCAGTACTTC
>TRBJ1-2|-|-|TRBV19
CASSIVQGGGYTF
TGTGCCAGTAGTATAGTTCAGGGCGGTGGCTACACCTTC
>TRBJ1-1|-|-|TRBV18
CASSLTGVETEAFF
TGTGCCAGCTCACTAACCGGGGTGGAAACTGAAGCTTTCTTT
>TRBJ2-7|-|-|TRBV21-1
CARKVGQGCREQYF
TGTGCCAGAAAGGTGGGACAGGGGTGCCGCGAGCAGTACTTC
>TRBJ2-7|-|few|TRBV7-9
CASSLGSVASSYEQYF
TGTGCCAGCAGCTTAGGATCGGTGGCTAGCTCCTACGAGCAGTACTTC
>TRBJ2-5|-|-|TRBV14
CASSQFRGLSGEQYF
TGTGCCAGCAGCCAATTCAGGGGCCTCAGTGGGGAGCAGTACTTC
>TRBJ1-1|TRBD1|-|TRBV28
CASSTRTGPNTEAFF
TGTGCCAGCAGTACACGGACAGGGCCGAACACTGAAGCTTTCTTT
>TRBJ1-6|-|few|TRBV5-5
CASSLEGGNSPLHF
TGTGCCAGCAGCTTGGAAGGGGGAAATTCACCCCTCCACTTT
>TRBJ1-2|-|-|TRBV7-9
CASSLEPGYYGYTF
TGTGCCAGCAGCCTAGAACCAGGGTACTATGGCTACACCTTC
>TRBJ2-7|-|-|TRBV7-2
CASSHSGLKSYEQYF
TGTGCCAGCAGCCACTCGGGACTTAAGTCCTACGAGCAGTACTTC
>TRBJ1-6|-|-|TRBV4-3
CASSQESQGNSPLHF
TGCGCCAGCAGCCAAGAGTCACAGGGCAATTCACCCCTCCACTTT
>TRBJ1-1|-|-|TRBV29-1
CSVHRSPSNTEAFF
TGCAGCGTTCACAGGTCCCCGTCGAACACTGAAGCTTTCTTT
>TRBJ2-3|-|few|TRBV28
CASSLGGDRTDTQYF
TGTGCCAGCAGTTTAGGCGGAGACCGCACAGATACGCAGTATTTT
>TRBJ1-1|-|-|TRBV4-1
CASSQALEAFF
TGCGCCAGCAGCCAAGCCCTTGAAGCTTTCTTT
>TRBJ1-1|-|few|TRBV19
CASSSVEVTEAFF
TGTGCCAGTAGTTCAGTAGAGGTCACTGAAGCTTTCTTT
>TRBJ2-7|TRBD2|-|TRBV5-4
CASSLPASGTNYEQYF
TGTGCCAGCAGCTTGCCGGCTAGCGGGACCAACTACGAGCAGTACTTC
>TRBJ2-4|-|-|TRBV7-8
CASSFNIDRLAKNIQYF
TGTGCCAGCAGCTTTAATATTGATAGACTAGCCAAAAACATTCAGTACTTC
>TRBJ2-7|TRBD1|-|TRBV2
CASSERQGPSYEQYF
TGTGCCAGCAGTGAGAGACAGGGCCCTTCCTACGAGCAGTACTTC
>TRBJ2-7|TRBD1|-|TRBV28
CASSLGGQGGEQYF
TGTGCCAGCAGTTTGGGGGGACAGGGTGGCGAGCAGTACTTC
>TRBJ1-5|-|-|TRBV6-1
CASRGEGGWRPQHF
TGTGCCAGCAGGGGGGAGGGAGGGTGGCGGCCCCAGCATTTT
>TRBJ2-3|-|-|TRBV27
CARNQGGMTDTQYF
TGTGCCAGGAACCAAGGGGGAATGACAGATACGCAGTATTTT
>TRBJ2-7|TRBD2|-|TRBV29-1
CSVGRTSGSYEQYF
TGCAGCGTCGGCCGGACTAGCGGGAGCTACGAGCAGTACTTC
>TRBJ2-7|TRBD1|-|TRBV25-1
CASSPIGTGSYEQYF
TGTGCCAGCAGTCCGATAGGGACAGGGTCCTACGAGCAGTACTTC
>TRBJ2-7|TRBD1|-|TRBV19
CASSITLGTDPYEQYF
TGTGCCAGTAGTATTACCCTCGGGACAGATCCCTACGAGCAGTACTTC
>TRBJ1-1|TRBD1|-|TRBV29-1
CSVGDRVNTEAFF
TGCAGCGTTGGGGACAGGGTAAACACTGAAGCTTTCTTT
>TRBJ2-3|-|-|TRBV7-9
CASSLAPLAPRTDTQYF
TGTGCCAGCAGCTTAGCTCCGCTAGCTCCCCGCACAGATACGCAGTATTTT
>TRBJ2-1|-|-|TRBV7-8
CASGPGAYNEQFF
TGTGCCAGTGGGCCTGGCGCCTACAATGAGCAGTTCTTC
>TRBJ2-1|-|-|TRBV11-3
CASSLGTPRREQFF
TGTGCCAGCAGCCTCGGGACTCCACGTCGAGAGCAGTTCTTC
>TRBJ1-5|-|-|TRBV25-1
CASSTTGFNQPQHF
TGTGCCAGCAGTACAACAGGGTTCAATCAGCCCCAGCATTTT